The 3 T cell receptor beta chains below all came from one sample that was sequenced in a study of blood T cell repertoires in COVID-19. Method: immunoSEQ multiplex PCR; TCRdb's copy keeps in-frame clones and lacks some. The sample records about 150,000 clones, about 90% being singletons. Sample: peripheral blood. The receptors derive from an older man with acute or convalescent COVID-19.

V is TRBV28 and J is TRBJ2-7; D possibly corresponds to TRBD2 (5 bases). This CDR3 spans 12 amino acids. V lost 6 bases, J lost 5 bases, and 11 bases lay in between. From germline, CDR1 is MDHEN and CDR2 SYDVKM. CDR3 nucleotides: TGTGCCAGCAGCTTCTCCGGGAACGAGCAGTACTTC. This translates into CASSFSGNEQYF.

The chain joins TRBV3-1 (or the pseudogene TRBV3-2) to TRBJ1-2; D is ambiguous. CDR1 is LGHDT and CDR2 is YNNKEL in the germline V gene (reference sequence). V was clipped by 4 bases and J by 4 bases, with 16 bases between them. This CDR3 has 15 amino acids. The DNA for the CDR3 is TGTGCCAGCAGCCCCCCCCCTGTGTTCGGCTATGGCTACACCTTC. It codes for CASSPPPVFGYGYTF.

The J gene is TRBJ1-5, the V gene TRBV2; TRBD1 matches at 10 bases. V was clipped by 0 bases and J by 0 bases; unmatched bases: 11. This CDR3 comprises 20 residues. The V gene's germline CDR1 is SNHLY and CDR2 FYNNEI. The CDR3 DNA follows: TGTGCCAGCAGTGAAGCGCTTAGGGGGACAGGGGTCTATAGCAATCAGCCCCAGCATTTT. Translating it yields CASSEALRGTGVYSNQPQHF.